These 29 T cell receptor beta chains came from one sample sequenced in a study of vaccination effects on CD4 cells after COVID-19. Scientists isolated CD4+ T cells after a roughly nine-day culture period ended. No antigen is known for these receptors. Sequencing used immunoSEQ multiplex PCR; TCRdb keeps in-frame clones, though not all of them. The data show about 53,000 clones, about 74% seen once. The starting material was CD4+ T cells from PBMCs cultured without peptide, obtained before COVID-19 vaccination. These receptor sequences come from a human donor who received a COVID-19 vaccine.

This CDR3 reads CASRELGSQETQYF. CDR3 coding DNA: TGTGCCAGCAGGGAGCTGGGTTCACAAGAGACCCAGTACTTC. The chain uses TRBV11-1 and TRBJ2-5; D is uncertain. The V gene's germline CDR1 is SGHAT and CDR2 FQDESV (reference sequence). The germline V and J ends were trimmed by 6 bases and 2 bases, with 13 bases remaining between them. This CDR3 region has 14 residues.

The J gene is TRBJ2-2, the V gene TRBV5-4; D remains ambiguous. V dropped 7 bases and J dropped 0 bases, with 10 bases sitting between them. The CDR3 has 14 residues. The V gene's germline CDR1 is SGHNT and CDR2 YYREEE (reference sequence). The CDR3 reads CASSKAANTGELFF. In DNA form, the CDR3 reads TGTGCCAGCTCCAAGGCGGCGAACACCGGGGAGCTGTTTTTT.

The genes are TRBV7-9 and TRBJ2-3, with D possibly TRBD1 on 6 matching bases. V lost 5 bases to trimming and J lost 3 bases, with 15 bases between them. Per germline, CDR1 SEHNR and CDR2 FQNEAQ (reference sequence). The CDR3 is 15 residues long. CDR3 nucleotide sequence: TGTGCCAGCAGCCCTACCTGGACAGAGACAGATACGCAGTATTTT. It encodes CASSPTWTETDTQYF.

A single count supports this clone. The genes are TRBV6-5 and TRBJ1-1; D might be TRBD1 (5 bases). The CDR3 is made up of 15 amino acids. CDR1 MNHEY and CDR2 SVGAGI come from the germline V gene. V was clipped by 6 bases and J by 7 bases, with 21 bases between them. The CDR3 DNA reads TGTGCCAGCAGGCCAGCCGGGACGGAATGGGGTGAAGCTTTCTTT. This encodes CASRPAGTEWGEAFF.

V gene TRBV7-2 combines with J gene TRBJ2-3, with unresolved D. Between the trimmed V and J ends, which lost 4 bases and 4 bases, there was a span of 3 bases. Per the germline V gene, CDR1 is SGHTA and CDR2 is FQGNSA. The CDR3 has 11 amino acids. CDR3 DNA sequence: TGTGCCAGCAGCTCGGCAGATACGCAGTATTTT. It translates to CASSSADTQYF. Variable domain in full (rest from reference TRBV7-2 and TRBJ2-3): GAGVSQSPSNKVTEKGKDVELRCDPISGHTALYWYRQSLGQGLEFLIYFQGNSAPDKSGLPSDRFSAERTGGSVSTLTIQRTQQEDSAVYLCASSSADTQYFGPGTRLTVL.

J is TRBJ1-4 and V is TRBV5-4; 11 nucleotides match TRBD1. The CDR3 spans 15 residues. With V trimmed by 4 bases and J by 8 bases, 7 bases remained unmatched. Per the germline V gene, CDR1 is SGHNT and CDR2 is YYREEE (reference sequence). CDR3 nucleotides: TGTGCCAGCAGCCAGGGACAGGGGGACTACGAAAAACTGTTTTTT. As protein: CASSQGQGDYEKLFF.

This rearrangement joins TRBV28 to TRBJ1-1, with D hard to call. This CDR3 has 15 amino acids. Trimming took off 6 bases at V and 9 bases at J, with 23 bases between the two ends. CDR1 MDHEN and CDR2 SYDVKM come from the germline V gene. As DNA, the CDR3 is TGTGCCAGCAGGCCAACCCACCTAAGACAAATTAAAGCTTTCTTT. This sequence encodes CASRPTHLRQIKAFF.

The sample holds a few counts of this clone. The J gene is TRBJ1-2, the V gene TRBV24-1; D is ambiguous. The CDR3 is 12 amino acids. V was clipped by 4 bases and J by 5 bases, with 7 bases between them. Germline loops: CDR1 KGHDR, CDR2 SFDVKD. Here the CDR3 reads CATSESGYGYTF. CDR3 DNA: TGTGCCACCAGTGAATCCGGATATGGCTACACCTTC.

This clone is a singleton in its sample. The chain links TRBV6-6 to TRBJ1-5; D possibly corresponds to TRBD1 (5 bases). The CDR3 contains 14 residues. The V gene's germline CDR1 is MNHNY and CDR2 SVGAGI (reference sequence). V was trimmed by 2 bases and J by 4 bases, leaving 9 bases between them. CDR3 amino acids: CASSYRGGNQPQHF. CDR3 nucleotide sequence: TGTGCCAGCAGTTACAGGGGTGGGAATCAGCCCCAGCATTTT.

The J gene is TRBJ2-5, the V gene TRBV6-5; 8 bases are a match to TRBD1. The CDR3 is 13 amino acids. Germline values: CDR1 MNHEY, CDR2 SVGAGI. With V trimmed by 6 bases and J by 6 bases, 6 bases remained unmatched. In DNA form, the CDR3 reads TGTGCCAGCAGCCGTGACAGGGGTCAGACCCAGTACTTC. Its protein is CASSRDRGQTQYF.

The chain uses TRBV11-3 and TRBJ2-1, with TRBD2 as a possible D gene (5 bases). The V and J ends lost 1 base and 4 bases respectively, with 5 bases between them. Germline loops: CDR1 SGHNT, CDR2 YENEEA. CDR3 size: 13 residues. CDR3 loop: CASSLAGYNEQFF. In DNA, the CDR3 is TGTGCCAGCAGCTTAGCGGGGTACAATGAGCAGTTCTTC.

The rearrangement links TRBV7-2 to TRBJ1-2; 7 bases agree with TRBD1. The CDR3 is made up of 14 amino acids. The V gene's germline CDR1 is SGHTA and CDR2 FQGNSA. V lost 5 bases and J lost 4; bases outside the gene matches: 7. DNA for the CDR3: TGTGCCAGCAGCCTAGGGGGCTTGGTCTATGGCTACACCTTC. This codes for CASSLGGLVYGYTF.

The DNA for the CDR3 is TGTGCCAGCAGTGCCCCCGGGGCTCGCTTTAACGAGCAGTACGTC. This sequence encodes CASSAPGARFNEQYV. The V call is TRBV6-4, the J call TRBJ2-7, with D perhaps given as TRBD1 or TRBD2 (5 bases each). Germline-derived CDR1 and CDR2 are MRHNA and SNTAGT. This CDR3 region has 15 residues. V was pared by 4 bases and J by 5 bases, with 18 bases between.

This clone was detected a few times. V and J are TRBV6-1 and TRBJ1-6; TRBD1 agrees at 8 bases. This CDR3 has 15 amino acids. The J segment lost 10 bases and the V segment lost 3 bases, leaving 8 bases of the junction unmatched. Germline-derived CDR1 and CDR2 are MNHNS and SASEGT. CDR3 coding DNA: TGTGCCAGCAGTGATCGGCAGGGGGCGAGATCACCCCTCCACTTT. It yields the protein CASSDRQGARSPLHF.

CDR3 nucleotides: TGTGCCAGCAGCGCCCCTTCCGGGACAGCCGTGAATGAAGCTTTCTTT. It translates to CASSAPSGTAVNEAFF. This chain links TRBV9 with TRBJ1-1, with 7 bases fitting TRBD1. Per germline, CDR1 SGDLS and CDR2 YYNGEE. This CDR3 region has 16 residues. V trimming: 3 bases; J trimming: 7 bases; junction bases outside the gene matches: 15.

The rearrangement uses TRBV29-1 and TRBJ1-1; TRBD1 agrees at 10 bases. The CDR3 consists of 13 residues. With 8 bases clipped from V and 7 bases from J, the junction kept 10 bases outside the gene matches. CDR1 and CDR2 from the germline V gene are SQVTM and ANQGSEA. DNA for the CDR3: TGCAGCCTCCTCTCCGGGACAGGGGATGAAGCTTTCTTT. As protein: CSLLSGTGDEAFF.

The CDR3 sequence is CASSQDFGRNSPLHF. The CDR3 DNA reads TGTGCCAGCAGCCAAGATTTCGGGCGGAATTCACCCCTCCACTTT. The rearrangement uses TRBV3-1 (or the pseudogene TRBV3-2) and TRBJ1-6, with D unresolved. The CDR3 is 15 amino acids. From germline, CDR1 is LGHDT and CDR2 YNNKEL (reference sequence). V was clipped by 0 bases and J by 7 bases, with 10 bases between them.

The J gene is TRBJ2-1, the V gene TRBV7-9; TRBD2 matches 7 bases. V trimming: 7 bases; J trimming: 1 base; junction bases outside the gene matches: 7. The CDR3 spans 15 residues. From germline, CDR1 is SEHNR and CDR2 FQNEAQ (reference sequence). CDR3 coding DNA: TGTGCCAGCATGGAGCCGGGACTATCCTACAATGAGCAGTTCTTC. Amino acid sequence: CASMEPGLSYNEQFF.

The chain recombines TRBV2 with TRBJ1-6; perhaps TRBD1 as D (5 bases). CDR1 and CDR2 (germline): SNHLY, FYNNEI. V gave up 4 bases and J gave up 7 bases, with 14 bases separating them. The CDR3 is made up of 15 amino acids. CDR3 loop: CASSVRQGSNSPLHF. CDR3 bases: TGTGCCAGCAGTGTCCGGCAGGGCTCGAATTCACCCCTCCACTTT.

The chain employs TRBV19 and TRBJ2-2, with a tentative D call TRBD2 (5 bases). The V and J ends lost 4 bases and 4 bases respectively, with 16 bases between them. In germline, CDR1 is LNHDA, CDR2 SQIVND (reference sequence). This CDR3 is 16 amino acids long. The CDR3 bases are TGTGCCAGTAGTACAAGGACGGAGGCGAGCACCGGGGAGCTGTTTTTT. It encodes CASSTRTEASTGELFF.

The V gene is TRBV5-8, the J gene TRBJ2-3; 11 positions match TRBD2. V lost 4 bases and J lost 5; bases outside the gene matches: 9. The CDR3 totals 16 residues. Germline loops: CDR1 SGHTS, CDR2 YDEGEE. CDR3 region: CASSPGGSGGEDTQYF. The CDR3 nucleotides read TGTGCCAGCAGCCCCGGGGGTAGCGGGGGGGAAGATACGCAGTATTTT. The whole variable domain, filled in from reference TRBV5-8 and TRBJ2-3, reads EAGVTQSPTHLIKTRGQQATLRCSPISGHTSVYWYQQALGLGLQFLLWYDEGEERNRGNFPPRFSGRQFPNYSSELNVNALELEDSALYLCASSPGGSGGEDTQYFGPGTRLTVL.

CDR3 in DNA: TGTGCCAGCATAAGTGGGGCTGGCGGAAACACCATATATTTT. Translating gives CASISGAGGNTIYF. V gene TRBV6-6 combines with J gene TRBJ1-3, with a possible D match to TRBD1 (5 bases). Germline CDR1 and CDR2: MNHNY and SVGAGI (reference sequence). This CDR3 is 14 amino acids long. The germline V and J ends were trimmed by 7 bases and 4 bases, with 14 bases remaining between them.

This clone was picked up one time. The chain recombines TRBV18 with TRBJ1-1; 8 nucleotides agree with TRBD1. The CDR3 has 15 residues. V dropped 4 bases and J dropped 1; count of bases not matched to a gene: 5. Germline V gene lookup returns CDR1 KGHSH and CDR2 LQKENI. CDR3 bases: TGTGCCAGCTCACTCTGGGGACAGGAGAACACTGAAGCTTTCTTT. This sequence encodes CASSLWGQENTEAFF.

This chain links TRBV2 with TRBJ1-6; 9 positions match TRBD1. The ends lost 4 bases at V and 5 bases at J; junction bases unmatched: 12. The CDR3 has 18 residues. Germline V lookup: CDR1 SNHLY, CDR2 FYNNEI. Here the CDR3 reads CASSGGRTGVRDNSPLHF. For the CDR3, the DNA is TGTGCCAGCAGTGGAGGGCGGACAGGGGTACGGGATAATTCACCCCTCCACTTT.

The V and J genes are TRBV5-1 and TRBJ2-1; 8 bases agree with TRBD2. This CDR3 region has 17 residues. Per the germline V gene, CDR1 is SGHRS and CDR2 is YFSETQ. After removal of 5 bases from V and 0 bases from J, the junction contained 10 bases not matched to a gene. For the CDR3, the DNA is TGCGCCAGCAGTTCAACGGGGGGGGCGAGCTCCTACAATGAGCAGTTCTTC. Residues: CASSSTGGASSYNEQFF.

The genes are TRBV7-2 and TRBJ2-5, with D perhaps assigned TRBD1 or TRBD2 (5 bases each). The CDR3 covers 15 residues. The V end was cut by 5 bases, the J end by 5 bases, with 18 bases between. Germline V gene sequence: CDR1 SGHTA, CDR2 FQGNSA. The CDR3 nucleotides are TGTGCCAGCAGCCAATTAGGGACCGAGGGGGAGACCCAGTACTTC. It yields the protein CASSQLGTEGETQYF.

The chain carries TRBV15 and TRBJ2-5; TRBD2 might be the D (6 bases). The V and J ends lost 0 bases and 5 bases respectively, with 10 bases between them. This CDR3 is built from 14 residues. From germline, CDR1 is LNHNV and CDR2 YYDKDF (reference sequence). The CDR3 nucleotides read TGTGCCACCAGCAGAGATATGGGGAGGGAGACCCAGTACTTC. This codes for CATSRDMGRETQYF.

V gene TRBV7-2 combines with J gene TRBJ2-1; D is possibly TRBD1 or TRBD2 (6 bases each). Trimming pared 2 bases from V and 3 bases from J, leaving 11 bases between. Per the germline V gene, CDR1 is SGHTA and CDR2 is FQGNSA. CDR3 length: 15 residues. DNA of the CDR3: TGTGCCAGCAGCTTAAAGGGGGGCATCTACAATGAGCAGTTCTTC. This encodes CASSLKGGIYNEQFF.

This sequence joins TRBV5-1 and TRBJ2-5; 12 positions agree with TRBD2. Germline CDR1 SGHRS, CDR2 YFSETQ. The CDR3 consists of 17 residues. The trim removed 1 base at V and 4 bases at J, leaving 8 bases unmatched. The CDR3 loop reads CASSLSPSGGAGETQYF. CDR3 DNA sequence: TGCGCCAGCAGCTTGTCTCCTAGCGGGGGGGCAGGAGAGACCCAGTACTTC.